A single T cell receptor beta chain is shown here with its context. The antigen remains undetermined. This sample was taken from a study of vaccination effects on CD4 cells after COVID-19. V trimming: 7 bases; J trimming: 0 bases; junction bases outside the gene matches: 4. Germline V gene lookup returns CDR1 ENHRY and CDR2 SYGVKD. CDR3 length: 15 amino acids. Sequencing followed a ViraFEST assay step that expanded antigen-specific CD4+ T cells with viral peptide pools. Cultured cells yielded isolated CD4+ T cells after less than 11 days. From March to December 2020, the person had a SARS-CoV-2 infection that was confirmed by PCR. Half the medium was swapped for IL-2 medium on days 3 and 7. The table came from immunoSEQ multiplex PCR; TCRdb's copy has only in-frame clones and leaves some out. The sample yields fewer than 90,000 clones, under 85% seen once.

The sample here was CD4+ T cells from PBMCs cultured with HIV peptides, taken before COVID-19 vaccination. Regarding subset: HIV-1 Nef peptide pool negative control/reference culture. This receptor was identified in a human donor who had a prior SARS-CoV-2 infection. The V and J genes are TRBV10-3 and TRBJ2-1; 9 nucleotides line up with TRBD2. CDR3 coding DNA: TGTGCCATCAAGGCTAGCGGGGACTCCTACAATGAGCAGTTCTTC. Translated, it gives CAIKASGDSYNEQFF.